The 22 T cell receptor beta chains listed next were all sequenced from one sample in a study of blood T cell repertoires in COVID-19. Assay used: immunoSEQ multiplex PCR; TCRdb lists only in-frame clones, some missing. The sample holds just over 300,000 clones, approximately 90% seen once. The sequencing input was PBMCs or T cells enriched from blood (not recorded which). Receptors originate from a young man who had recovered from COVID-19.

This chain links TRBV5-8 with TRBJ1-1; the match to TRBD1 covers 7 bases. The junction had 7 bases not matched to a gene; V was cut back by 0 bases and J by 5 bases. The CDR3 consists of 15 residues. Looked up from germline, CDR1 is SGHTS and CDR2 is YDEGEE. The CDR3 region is CASSLAATGKTEAFF. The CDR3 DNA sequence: TGTGCCAGCAGCTTGGCGGCGACAGGGAAGACTGAAGCTTTCTTT.

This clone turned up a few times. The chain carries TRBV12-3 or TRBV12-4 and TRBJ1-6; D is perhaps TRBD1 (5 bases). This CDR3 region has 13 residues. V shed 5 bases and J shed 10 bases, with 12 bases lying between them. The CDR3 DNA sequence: TGTGCCAGCAGTGGAGGGGCAGAATCACCCCTCCACTTT. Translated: CASSGGAESPLHF.

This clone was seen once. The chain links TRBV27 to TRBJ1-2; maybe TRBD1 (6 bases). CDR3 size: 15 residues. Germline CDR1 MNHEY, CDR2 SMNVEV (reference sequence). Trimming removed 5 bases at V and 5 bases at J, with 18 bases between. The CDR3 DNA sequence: TGTGCCAGCAGTCCAGGGCGGGGGCTTCGGTATGGCTACACCTTC. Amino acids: CASSPGRGLRYGYTF.

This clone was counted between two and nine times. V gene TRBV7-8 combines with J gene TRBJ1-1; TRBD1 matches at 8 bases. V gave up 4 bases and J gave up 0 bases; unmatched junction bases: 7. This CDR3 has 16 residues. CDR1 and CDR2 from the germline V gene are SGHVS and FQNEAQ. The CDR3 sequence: CASSSRTGSMNTEAFF. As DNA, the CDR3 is TGTGCCAGCAGCTCTCGGACAGGGTCAATGAACACTGAAGCTTTCTTT.

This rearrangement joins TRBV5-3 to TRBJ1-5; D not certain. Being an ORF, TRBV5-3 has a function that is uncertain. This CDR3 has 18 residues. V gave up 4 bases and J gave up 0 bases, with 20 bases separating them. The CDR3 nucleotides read TGTGCCAGAAGCCCCCGGGGTGGGAAAACATATAGCAATCAGCCCCAGCATTTT. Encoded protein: CARSPRGGKTYSNQPQHF.

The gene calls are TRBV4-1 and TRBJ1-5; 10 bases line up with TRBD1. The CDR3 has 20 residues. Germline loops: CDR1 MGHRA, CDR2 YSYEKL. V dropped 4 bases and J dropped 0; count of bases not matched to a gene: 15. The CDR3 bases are TGCGCCAGCAGCCTAGAAGGGCCGGGACAGGGGTTTTATAGCAATCAGCCCCAGCATTTT. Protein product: CASSLEGPGQGFYSNQPQHF.

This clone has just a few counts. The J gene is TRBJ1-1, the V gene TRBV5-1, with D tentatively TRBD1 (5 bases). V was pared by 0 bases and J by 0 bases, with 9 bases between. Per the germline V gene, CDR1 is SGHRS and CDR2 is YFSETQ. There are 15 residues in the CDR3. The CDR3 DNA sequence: TGCGCCAGCAGCTTGGACAGGTTGATGAACACTGAAGCTTTCTTT. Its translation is CASSLDRLMNTEAFF.

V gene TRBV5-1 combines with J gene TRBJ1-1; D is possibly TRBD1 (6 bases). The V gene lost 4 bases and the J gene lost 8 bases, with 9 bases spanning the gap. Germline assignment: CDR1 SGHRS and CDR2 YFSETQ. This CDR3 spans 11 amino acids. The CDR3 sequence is CASSRTVEAFF. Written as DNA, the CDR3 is TGCGCCAGCAGCCGGACAGTAGAAGCTTTCTTT.

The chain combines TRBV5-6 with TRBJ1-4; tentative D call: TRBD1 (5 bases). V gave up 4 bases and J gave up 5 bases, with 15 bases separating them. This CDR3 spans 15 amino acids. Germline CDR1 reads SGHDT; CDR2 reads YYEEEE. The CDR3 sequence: CASSLPGRQNEKLFF. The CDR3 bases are TGTGCCAGCAGCCTGCCGGGCCGACAGAATGAAAAACTGTTTTTT.

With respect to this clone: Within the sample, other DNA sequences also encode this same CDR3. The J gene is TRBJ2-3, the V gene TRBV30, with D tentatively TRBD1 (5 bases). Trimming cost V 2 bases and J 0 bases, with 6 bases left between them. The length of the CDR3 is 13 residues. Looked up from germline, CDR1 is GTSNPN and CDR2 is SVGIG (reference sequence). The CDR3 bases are TGTGCCTGGAGTCAGGGCAGCACAGATACGCAGTATTTT. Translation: CAWSQGSTDTQYF.

CDR3 sequence reads: CASSLEGAPSYNEQFF. CDR3 sequence (DNA): TGCGCCAGCAGCTTGGAGGGGGCCCCCTCCTACAATGAGCAGTTCTTC. This rearrangement joins TRBV5-1 to TRBJ2-1; the match to TRBD1 covers 7 bases. CDR1 is SGHRS and CDR2 is YFSETQ in the germline V gene. The CDR3 runs 16 residues. Trimming cost V 0 bases and J 0 bases; bases outside gene matches: 3. The whole variable domain, remainder taken from reference TRBV5-1 and TRBJ2-1, is KAGVTQTPRYLIKTRGQQVTLSCSPISGHRSVSWYQQTPGQGLQFLFEYFSETQRNKGNFPGRFSGRQFSNSRSEMNVSTLELGDSALYLCASSLEGAPSYNEQFFGPGTRLTVL.

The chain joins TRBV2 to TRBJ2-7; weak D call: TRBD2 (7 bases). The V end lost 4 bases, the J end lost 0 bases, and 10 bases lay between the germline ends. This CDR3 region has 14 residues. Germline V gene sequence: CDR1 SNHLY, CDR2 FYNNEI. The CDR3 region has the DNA TGTGCCAGCAGTGGGGGGGGGCCCTCCTACGAGCAGTACTTC. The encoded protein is CASSGGGPSYEQYF.

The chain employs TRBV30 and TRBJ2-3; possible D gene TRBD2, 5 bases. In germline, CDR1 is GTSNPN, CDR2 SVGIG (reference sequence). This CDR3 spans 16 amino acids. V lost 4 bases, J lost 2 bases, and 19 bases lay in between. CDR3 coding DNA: TGTGCCTGGACTAAAGGAGGACGGAAACCCACAGATACGCAGTATTTT. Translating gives CAWTKGGRKPTDTQYF.

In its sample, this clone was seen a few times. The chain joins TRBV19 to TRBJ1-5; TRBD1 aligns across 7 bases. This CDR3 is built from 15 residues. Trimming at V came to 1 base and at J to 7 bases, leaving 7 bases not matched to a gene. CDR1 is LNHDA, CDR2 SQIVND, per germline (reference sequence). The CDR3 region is CASSIGQGVGQPQHF. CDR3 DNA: TGTGCCAGTAGTATAGGGCAGGGGGTAGGACAGCCCCAGCATTTT.

The CDR3 loop reads CASRGDSQEQYF. CDR3 bases: TGTGCCAGCAGGGGGGACAGTCAGGAGCAGTACTTC. V gene TRBV2 combines with J gene TRBJ2-7, with 7 positions matching TRBD1. The CDR3 is made up of 12 amino acids. In germline, CDR1 is SNHLY, CDR2 FYNNEI. V was clipped by 6 bases and J by 7 bases; unmatched bases: 6.

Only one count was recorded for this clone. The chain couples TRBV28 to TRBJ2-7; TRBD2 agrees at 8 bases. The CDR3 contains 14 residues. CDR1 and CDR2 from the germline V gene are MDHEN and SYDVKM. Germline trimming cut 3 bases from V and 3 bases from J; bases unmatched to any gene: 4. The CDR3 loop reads CASSFTGGDYEQYF. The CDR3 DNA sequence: TGTGCCAGCAGTTTTACGGGGGGGGACTACGAGCAGTACTTC.

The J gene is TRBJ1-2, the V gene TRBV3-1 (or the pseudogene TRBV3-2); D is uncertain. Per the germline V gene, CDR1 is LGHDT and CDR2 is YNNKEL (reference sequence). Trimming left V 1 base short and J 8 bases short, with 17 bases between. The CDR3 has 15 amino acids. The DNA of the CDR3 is TGTGCCAGCAGCCAAGGGGCGGGTTTCCGAGTCGGCTACACCTTC. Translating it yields CASSQGAGFRVGYTF.

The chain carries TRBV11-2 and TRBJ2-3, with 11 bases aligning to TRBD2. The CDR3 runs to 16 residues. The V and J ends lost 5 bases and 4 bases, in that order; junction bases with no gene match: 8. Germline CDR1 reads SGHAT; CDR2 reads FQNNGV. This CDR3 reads CASSQLAGGMADTQYF. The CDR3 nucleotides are TGTGCCAGCAGCCAGTTAGCGGGAGGGATGGCAGATACGCAGTATTTT.

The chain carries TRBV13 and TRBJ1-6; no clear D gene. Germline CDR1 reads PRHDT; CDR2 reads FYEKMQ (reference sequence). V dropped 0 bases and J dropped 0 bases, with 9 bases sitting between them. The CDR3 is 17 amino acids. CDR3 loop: CASSLGRGNSYNSPLHF. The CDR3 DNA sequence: TGTGCCAGCAGCTTAGGCCGAGGCAACTCCTATAATTCACCCCTCCACTTT. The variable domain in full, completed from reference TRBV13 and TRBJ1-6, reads AAGVIQSPRHLIKEKRETATLKCYPIPRHDTVYWYQQGPGQDPQFLISFYEKMQSDKGSIPDRFSAQQFSDYHSELNMSSLELGDSALYFCASSLGRGNSYNSPLHFGNGTRLTVT.

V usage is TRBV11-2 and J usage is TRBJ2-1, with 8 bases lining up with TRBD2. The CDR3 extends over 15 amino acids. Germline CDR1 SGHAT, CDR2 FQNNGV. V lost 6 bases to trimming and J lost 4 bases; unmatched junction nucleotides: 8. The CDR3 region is CASRRVGGRYNEQFF. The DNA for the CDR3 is TGTGCCAGCAGGCGGGTAGGCGGGAGGTACAATGAGCAGTTCTTC.

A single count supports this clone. The CDR3 DNA reads as TGCGCCAGCAGCAGCCGGGAACAAGAGACCCAGTACTTC. It is translated as CASSSREQETQYF. This chain links TRBV5-1 with TRBJ2-5, with D perhaps TRBD2 (5 bases). Germline V lookup: CDR1 SGHRS, CDR2 YFSETQ. The V and J ends lost 4 bases and 2 bases respectively, with 9 bases between them. The CDR3 is 13 amino acids.

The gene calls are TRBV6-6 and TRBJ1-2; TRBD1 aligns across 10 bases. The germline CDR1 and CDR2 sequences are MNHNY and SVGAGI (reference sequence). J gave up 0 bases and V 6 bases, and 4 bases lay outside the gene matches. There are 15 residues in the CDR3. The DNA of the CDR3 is TGTGCCAGCAGCCCTGGACAGGGGGCTAACTATGGCTACACCTTC. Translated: CASSPGQGANYGYTF.